One sample yielded the 19 T cell receptor beta chains listed below, sequenced in a study of blood T cell repertoires in COVID-19. Generated by immunoSEQ multiplex PCR, the TCRdb table keeps only in-frame clones and is missing some. Altogether roughly 200,000 clones are present, over 80% being singletons, with the ten largest covering 10%. The material sequenced was PBMCs or T cells enriched from blood (not recorded which). The receptors here all came from a young man with acute COVID-19.

This clone came up once. The CDR3 sequence: CAWSVTNYGYTF. CDR3 in DNA: TGTGCCTGGAGTGTTACTAACTATGGCTACACCTTC. V and J are TRBV30 and TRBJ1-2, with unresolved D. CDR1 and CDR2 from the germline V gene are GTSNPN and SVGIG (reference sequence). The CDR3 loop spans 12 amino acids. V gave up 0 bases and J gave up 0 bases, with 2 bases separating them.

J is TRBJ1-2 and V is TRBV7-2, with TRBD1 matching over 12 bases. The junction had 9 bases not matched to a gene; V was cut back by 3 bases and J by 7 bases. The CDR3 is made up of 16 amino acids. Germline CDR1 and CDR2: SGHTA and FQGNSA. For the CDR3, the DNA is TGTGCCAGCAGCTTCGTTCCCGGGACAGGGGGCCTTGGCTACACCTTC. Translating gives CASSFVPGTGGLGYTF. Based on the CDR3 plus reference TRBV7-2 and TRBJ1-2, the full variable domain is GAGVSQSPSNKVTEKGKDVELRCDPISGHTALYWYRQSLGQGLEFLIYFQGNSAPDKSGLPSDRFSAERTGGSVSTLTIQRTQQEDSAVYLCASSFVPGTGGLGYTFGSGTRLTVV.

This clone was recorded a few times. The chain employs TRBV19 and TRBJ1-6, with unresolved D. V shed 9 bases and J shed 0 bases, with 21 bases lying between them. CDR3 length equals 18 residues. Germline CDR1 LNHDA, CDR2 SQIVND (reference sequence). The CDR3, as DNA: TGTGCCAGCGCGGCCGGCGATGCTTTAAGCTCCTATAATTCACCCCTCCACTTT. This encodes CASAAGDALSSYNSPLHF.

The V gene is TRBV12-3 or TRBV12-4, the J gene TRBJ1-1; D gene unclear. Trimming shortened V by 1 base and J by 2 bases, and 5 bases separated the two germline ends. This CDR3 spans 13 amino acids. CDR3 loop: CASSLGANTEAFF. CDR3 nucleotide sequence: TGTGCCAGCAGTTTAGGGGCAAACACTGAAGCTTTCTTT.

The rearrangement links TRBV19 to TRBJ1-1; 7 bases fit TRBD1. The V segment lost 7 bases and the J segment 1 base; nucleotides outside the gene matches: 9. This CDR3 region has 15 residues. Germline assignment: CDR1 LNHDA and CDR2 SQIVND (reference sequence). CDR3 protein: CASTQTGQSNTEAFF. Written as DNA, the CDR3 is TGTGCCAGTACCCAGACGGGACAGTCGAACACTGAAGCTTTCTTT.

The chain joins TRBV12-5 to TRBJ2-3; no clear D gene. The CDR3 length is 14 residues. Germline V gene lookup returns CDR1 LGHNT and CDR2 FRNRAP. Trimming pared 0 bases from V and 1 base from J, leaving 5 bases between. DNA of the CDR3: TGTGCTAGTGGTTTGGTTGAGCGCACAGATACGCAGTATTTT. Its translation is CASGLVERTDTQYF.

This clone was recorded a few times. The J gene is TRBJ1-1, the V gene TRBV2; weak D call: TRBD1 (5 bases). CDR1 SNHLY and CDR2 FYNNEI come from the germline V gene. Trimming cost V 4 bases and J 4 bases, with 13 bases left between them. CDR3 length: 14 residues. The CDR3 spells CASSAQRRGTEAFF. CDR3 DNA: TGTGCCAGCAGTGCTCAAAGGAGGGGCACTGAAGCTTTCTTT. The complete variable domain, with remaining parts taken from reference TRBV2 and TRBJ1-1, reads EPEVTQTPSHQVTQMGQEVILRCVPISNHLYFYWYRQILGQKVEFLVSFYNNEISEKSEIFDDQFSVERPDGSNFTLKIRSTKLEDSAMYFCASSAQRRGTEAFFGQGTRLTVV.

This clone has a single count. Other DNA sequences in the sample encode the same CDR3. V is TRBV2 and J is TRBJ1-2; no clear D gene. The CDR3 consists of 12 residues. CDR1 SNHLY and CDR2 FYNNEI come from the germline V gene. Trimming removed 3 bases at V and 3 bases at J, with 5 bases between. The CDR3 DNA sequence: TGTGCCAGCAGTGAGCAGGACTATGGCTACACCTTC. Its protein is CASSEQDYGYTF.

This clone showed up just a few times. V usage is TRBV7-2 and J usage is TRBJ2-7; TRBD2 matches 8 bases. With 1 base clipped from V and 7 bases from J, the junction kept 9 bases outside the gene matches. Germline CDR1 and CDR2: SGHTA and FQGNSA. CDR3 length: 15 residues. The CDR3 spells CASSLGGRTLSEQYF. DNA for the CDR3: TGTGCCAGCAGCTTAGGCGGGAGGACGCTTTCAGAGCAGTACTTC.

The chain joins TRBV2 to TRBJ1-4, with a weak D call TRBD1 (5 bases). The CDR3 extends over 13 amino acids. Germline V gene sequence: CDR1 SNHLY, CDR2 FYNNEI. V was shortened by 10 bases and J by 2 bases, with 11 bases between the two germline ends. CDR3 amino acids: CATSGGTNEKLFF. CDR3 nucleotide sequence: TGTGCCACCTCTGGGGGGACTAATGAAAAACTGTTTTTT.

The rearrangement uses TRBV28 and TRBJ1-5; maybe TRBD1 (6 bases). The CDR3 spans 14 residues. Germline V CDR1 and CDR2: MDHEN, SYDVKM. Trimming shortened V by 6 bases and J by 3 bases, and 12 bases separated the two germline ends. The CDR3 bases are TGTGCCAGCAGGCCAGACAGGTACAATCAGCCCCAGCATTTT. Amino acid sequence: CASRPDRYNQPQHF.

The chain has TRBV25-1 and TRBJ2-1, with D maybe TRBD2 (6 bases). V was shortened by 7 bases and J by 0 bases, with 13 bases between the two germline ends. Germline CDR1 is MGHDK and CDR2 is SYGVNS. This CDR3 spans 15 amino acids. For the CDR3, the DNA is TGTGCCAGCACTGGGAGGCCCAGCTCCTACAATGAGCAGTTCTTC. Residues: CASTGRPSSYNEQFF. Combining the CDR3 with reference TRBV25-1 and TRBJ2-1 gives the whole variable domain EADIYQTPRYLVIGTGKKITLECSQTMGHDKMYWYQQDPGMELHLIHYSYGVNSTEKGDLSSESTVSRIRTEHFPLTLESARPSHTSQYLCASTGRPSSYNEQFFGPGTRLTVL.

The J gene is TRBJ2-3, the V gene TRBV19; 11 bases align to TRBD2. The CDR3 loop spans 16 amino acids. V lost 6 bases and J lost 1; bases outside the gene matches: 6. The V gene's germline CDR1 is LNHDA and CDR2 SQIVND (reference sequence). The CDR3 coding sequence is TGTGCCAGTAGGAGTAGCGGGAGGGCCCGCACAGATACGCAGTATTTT. It yields the protein CASRSSGRARTDTQYF.

This chain links TRBV5-5 with TRBJ1-2; 7 bases fit TRBD1. CDR3 size: 16 residues. Germline V gene sequence: CDR1 SGHKS, CDR2 YYEKEE (reference sequence). V lost 0 bases to trimming and J lost 5 bases; unmatched junction nucleotides: 10. DNA for the CDR3: TGTGCCAGCAGCTTGGCGTTCCACAGGGGATTTTATGGCTACACCTTC. It specifies CASSLAFHRGFYGYTF. Using reference TRBV5-5 and TRBJ1-2 for the parts outside the CDR3, the full variable domain is DAGVTQSPTHLIKTRGQQVTLRCSPISGHKSVSWYQQVLGQGPQFIFQYYEKEERGRGNFPDRFSARQFPNYSSELNVNALLLGDSALYLCASSLAFHRGFYGYTFGSGTRLTVV.

CDR3 bases: TGTGCCAGCACTTCAAGGGACAGGTTAATTTACGAGCAGTACTTC. Translation gives CASTSRDRLIYEQYF. The chain employs TRBV6-7 and TRBJ2-7; 8 bases are shared with TRBD1. TRBV6-7 is an open reading frame whose function is uncertain. V lost 7 bases, J lost 4 bases, and 12 bases stayed unmatched. The CDR3 is made up of 15 amino acids.

As to this clone: The same CDR3 also results from other DNA sequences found in this sample. The chain joins TRBV7-6 to TRBJ2-1; TRBD1 matches at 9 bases. The germline V gene has CDR1 SGHVS and CDR2 FNYEAQ. The trim removed 5 bases at V and 8 bases at J, leaving 1 base unmatched. The CDR3 is made up of 12 amino acids. The DNA for the CDR3 is TGTGCCAGCAGCAGGACAGGGGATGAGCAGTTCTTC. Its translation is CASSRTGDEQFF.

This sequence joins TRBV7-8 and TRBJ1-6; 9 nucleotides align to TRBD1. The CDR3 is 14 amino acids. V lost 5 bases and J lost 8; bases outside the gene matches: 4. Germline CDR1 and CDR2: SGHVS and FQNEAQ. CDR3 amino acids: CASSQTGGDSPLHF. DNA of the CDR3: TGTGCCAGCAGCCAGACAGGGGGAGATTCACCCCTCCACTTT. Using reference TRBV7-8 and TRBJ1-6 for the parts outside the CDR3, the full variable domain is GAGVSQSPRYKVAKRGQDVALRCDPISGHVSLFWYQQALGQGPEFLTYFQNEAQLDKSGLPSDRFFAERPEGSVSTLKIQRTQQEDSAVYLCASSQTGGDSPLHFGNGTRLTVT.

J is TRBJ1-1 and V is TRBV7-9; D is possibly TRBD1 (5 bases). This CDR3 is 13 amino acids long. The germline CDR1 and CDR2 sequences are SEHNR and FQNEAQ (reference sequence). Trimming stripped 5 bases from V and 2 bases from J, with 9 bases between. In DNA form, the CDR3 reads TGTGCCAGCAGCCAGACAGAAAACACTGAAGCTTTCTTT. It codes for CASSQTENTEAFF.

The chain combines TRBV29-1 with TRBJ1-1, with D uncertain. V was shortened by 4 bases and J by 0 bases, with 9 bases between the two germline ends. Germline V gene data show CDR1 as SQVTM and CDR2 as ANQGSEA. There are 13 residues in the CDR3. CDR3 in amino acids: CSVVLPMNTEAFF. In DNA form, the CDR3 reads TGCAGCGTTGTCCTACCGATGAACACTGAAGCTTTCTTT. The variable domain in full, completed from reference TRBV29-1 and TRBJ1-1, reads SAVISQKPSRDICQRGTSLTIQCQVDSQVTMMFWYRQQPGQSLTLIATANQGSEATYESGFVIDKFPISRPNLTFSTLTVSNMSPEDSSIYLCSVVLPMNTEAFFGQGTRLTVV.